The 9 T cell receptor beta chains listed next were all sequenced from one sample in a study of blood T cell repertoires in COVID-19. TCRdb's table, derived via immunoSEQ multiplex PCR, lists solely in-frame clones and lacks some. The data hold approximately 140,000 clones, with around 90% observed a single time. The sequencing input was peripheral blood. Receptors originate from a woman aged 60-75 years with active or convalescent COVID-19.

The chain carries TRBV4-3 and TRBJ2-7, with D maybe TRBD2 (5 bases). Germline-derived CDR1 and CDR2 are LGHNA and YSLEER. Deletions cut 4 bases from V and 2 bases from J, with 18 bases between. The CDR3 is made up of 16 amino acids. The CDR3 DNA follows: TGCGCCAGCAGCCCCCAGCCAATAAGCGGAACCTACGAGCAGTACTTC. Amino acid sequence: CASSPQPISGTYEQYF.

The chain is built from TRBV10-3 and TRBJ2-7, with 10 nucleotides matching TRBD1. The CDR3 contains 14 residues. Germline CDR1 and CDR2: ENHRY and SYGVKD. With V trimmed by 6 bases and J by 5 bases, 7 bases remained unmatched. In DNA, the CDR3 is TGTGCCATCAGGACAGGGGGCACGGCGGACGAGCAGTACTTC. Residues: CAIRTGGTADEQYF.

V and J are TRBV5-1 and TRBJ2-3; the D gene is possibly TRBD2 (6 bases). Germline V gives CDR1 SGHRS, CDR2 YFSETQ. V lost 4 bases and J lost 0, with 12 bases in between. The CDR3 runs to 15 residues. CDR3 coding DNA: TGCGCCAGCAGCCCCTCGGGACTTAGCACAGATACGCAGTATTTT. It specifies CASSPSGLSTDTQYF.

Here the CDR3 reads CASSSVFSQGRNEKLFF. The CDR3 bases are TGTGCCAGCAGTTCCGTCTTCTCACAGGGACGTAATGAAAAACTGTTTTTT. This chain joins TRBV2 and TRBJ1-4; tentatively, D is TRBD1 (6 bases). Germline V gives CDR1 SNHLY, CDR2 FYNNEI. The CDR3 length is 17 residues. Trimming stripped 5 bases from V and 4 bases from J, with 20 bases between. Together with reference TRBV2 and TRBJ1-4, the CDR3 gives the full variable domain: EPEVTQTPSHQVTQMGQEVILRCVPISNHLYFYWYRQILGQKVEFLVSFYNNEISEKSEIFDDQFSVERPDGSNFTLKIRSTKLEDSAMYFCASSSVFSQGRNEKLFFGSGTQLSVL.

The chain is built from TRBV4-3 and TRBJ2-7; 12 bases are shared with TRBD2. The CDR3 runs 18 residues. Germline loops: CDR1 LGHNA, CDR2 YSLEER. With 0 bases clipped from V and 3 bases from J, the junction kept 9 bases outside the gene matches. The CDR3 sequence is CASSQEASGGAFIYEQYF. As DNA, the CDR3 is TGCGCCAGCAGCCAAGAGGCTAGCGGGGGGGCATTCATCTACGAGCAGTACTTC.

This clone was found once. The rearrangement joins TRBV18 to TRBJ2-3; 8 positions agree with TRBD1. The CDR3 extends over 15 amino acids. The junction had 3 bases not matched to a gene; V was cut back by 2 bases and J by 2 bases. Germline V CDR1 and CDR2: KGHSH, LQKENI. CDR3 sequence: CASSPRTGSTDTQYF. In nucleotides, the CDR3 is TGTGCCAGCTCACCAAGGACAGGGTCCACAGATACGCAGTATTTT.

The genes are TRBV4-3 and TRBJ1-4, with a weak D call TRBD1 (6 bases). Trimming left V 0 bases short and J 5 bases short, with 10 bases between. CDR1 LGHNA and CDR2 YSLEER come from the germline V gene. This CDR3 is built from 15 residues. CDR3 DNA: TGCGCCAGCAGCCAAGATTGGGGGCGAAATGAAAAACTGTTTTTT. It yields the protein CASSQDWGRNEKLFF.

The J gene is TRBJ1-1, the V gene TRBV5-1, with D possibly TRBD1 on 5 matching bases. Germline V CDR1 and CDR2: SGHRS, YFSETQ. V was trimmed by 6 bases and J by 4 bases, leaving 13 bases between them. CDR3 length: 13 amino acids. CDR3 DNA sequence: TGCGCCAGCATCGGTACGGGGGGCACTGAAGCTTTCTTT. Its protein product is CASIGTGGTEAFF.

This chain links TRBV2 with TRBJ1-5; 8 nucleotides match TRBD1. The CDR3 sequence is 16 residues long. Germline V lookup: CDR1 SNHLY, CDR2 FYNNEI. The V gene end was trimmed by 2 bases and the J gene end by 4 bases; junction bases not matched to a gene: 7. The CDR3 coding sequence is TGTGCCAGCAGTGAACTAGCAGGGGGCGGTAATCAGCCCCAGCATTTT. It yields the protein CASSELAGGGNQPQHF.